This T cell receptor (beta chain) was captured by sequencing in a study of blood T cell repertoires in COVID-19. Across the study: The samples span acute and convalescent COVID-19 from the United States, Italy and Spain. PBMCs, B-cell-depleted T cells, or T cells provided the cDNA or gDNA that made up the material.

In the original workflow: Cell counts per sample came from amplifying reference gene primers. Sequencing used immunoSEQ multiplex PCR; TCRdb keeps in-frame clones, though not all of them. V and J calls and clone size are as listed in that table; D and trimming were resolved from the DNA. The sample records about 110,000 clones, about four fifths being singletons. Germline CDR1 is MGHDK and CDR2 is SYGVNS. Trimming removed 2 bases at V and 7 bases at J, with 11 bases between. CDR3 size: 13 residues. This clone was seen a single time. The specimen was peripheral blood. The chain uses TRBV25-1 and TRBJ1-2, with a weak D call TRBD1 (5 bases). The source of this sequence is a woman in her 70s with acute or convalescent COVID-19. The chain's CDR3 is CASSEVGAVGYTF. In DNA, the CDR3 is TGTGCCAGCAGTGAAGTAGGGGCGGTTGGCTACACCTTC.